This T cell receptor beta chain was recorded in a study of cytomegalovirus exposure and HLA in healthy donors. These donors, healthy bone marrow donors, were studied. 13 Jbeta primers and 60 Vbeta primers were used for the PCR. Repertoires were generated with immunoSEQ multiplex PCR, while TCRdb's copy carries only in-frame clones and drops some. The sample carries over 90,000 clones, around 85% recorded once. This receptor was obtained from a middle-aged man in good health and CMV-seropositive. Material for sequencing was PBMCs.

The CDR3 loop reads CASSMRTNEKLFF. Here the CDR3 DNA reads TGTGCCAGTAGTATGCGGACTAATGAAAAACTGTTTTTT. The chain has TRBV19 and TRBJ1-4, with D unresolved. Germline values: CDR1 LNHDA, CDR2 SQIVND (reference sequence). Trimming stripped 3 bases from V and 2 bases from J, with 4 bases between. The CDR3 loop spans 13 amino acids.